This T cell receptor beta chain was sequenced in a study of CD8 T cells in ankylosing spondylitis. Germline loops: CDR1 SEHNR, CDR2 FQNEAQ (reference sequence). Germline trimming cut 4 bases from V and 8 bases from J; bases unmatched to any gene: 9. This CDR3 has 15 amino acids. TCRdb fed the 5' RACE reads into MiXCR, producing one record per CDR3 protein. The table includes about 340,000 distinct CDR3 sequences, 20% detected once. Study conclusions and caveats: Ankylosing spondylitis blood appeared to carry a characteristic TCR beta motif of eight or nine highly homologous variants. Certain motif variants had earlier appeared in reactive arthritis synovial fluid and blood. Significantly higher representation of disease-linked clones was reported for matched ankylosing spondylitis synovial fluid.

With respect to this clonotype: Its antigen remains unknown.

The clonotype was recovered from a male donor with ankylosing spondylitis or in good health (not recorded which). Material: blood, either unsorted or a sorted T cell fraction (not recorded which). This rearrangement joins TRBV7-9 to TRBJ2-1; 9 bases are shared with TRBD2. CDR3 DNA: TGTGCCAGCAGCTCTCCGACTAGCGGTCGGGATGAGCAGTTCTTC. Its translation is CASSSPTSGRDEQFF.